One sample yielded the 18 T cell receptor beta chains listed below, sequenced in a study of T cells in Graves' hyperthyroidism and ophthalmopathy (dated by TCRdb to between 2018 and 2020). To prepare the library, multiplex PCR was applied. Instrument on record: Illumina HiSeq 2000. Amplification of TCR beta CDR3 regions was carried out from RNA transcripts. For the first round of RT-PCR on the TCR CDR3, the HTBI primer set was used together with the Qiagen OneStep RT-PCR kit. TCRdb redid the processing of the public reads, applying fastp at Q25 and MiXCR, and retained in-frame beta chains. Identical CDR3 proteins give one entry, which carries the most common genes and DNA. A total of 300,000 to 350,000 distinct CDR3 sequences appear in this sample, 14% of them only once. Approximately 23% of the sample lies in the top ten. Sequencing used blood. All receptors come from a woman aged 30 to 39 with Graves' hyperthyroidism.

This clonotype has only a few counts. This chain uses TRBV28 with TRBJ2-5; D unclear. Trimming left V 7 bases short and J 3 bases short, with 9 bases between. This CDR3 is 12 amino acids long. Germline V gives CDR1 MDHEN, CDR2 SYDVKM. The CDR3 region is CASTEAEETQYF. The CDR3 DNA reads TGTGCCAGCACTGAGGCGGAAGAGACCCAGTACTTC.

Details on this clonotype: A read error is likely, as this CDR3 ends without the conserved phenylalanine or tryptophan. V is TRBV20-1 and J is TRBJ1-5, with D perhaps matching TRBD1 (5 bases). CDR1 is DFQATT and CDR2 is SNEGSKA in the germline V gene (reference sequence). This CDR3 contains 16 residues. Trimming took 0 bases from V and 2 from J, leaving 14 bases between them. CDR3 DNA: TGCAGTGCTAGAGAAAGGGGCCCCCAGGGCAATCAGCCCCAGCATTGT. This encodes CSARERGPQGNQPQHC.

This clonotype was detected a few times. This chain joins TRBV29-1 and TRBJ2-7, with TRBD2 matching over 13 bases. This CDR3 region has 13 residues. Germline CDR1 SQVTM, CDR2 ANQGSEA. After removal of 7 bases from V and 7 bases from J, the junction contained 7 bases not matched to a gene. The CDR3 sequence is CSAGLAGAAEQYF. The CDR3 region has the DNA TGCAGCGCAGGACTAGCGGGGGCCGCGGAGCAGTACTTC.

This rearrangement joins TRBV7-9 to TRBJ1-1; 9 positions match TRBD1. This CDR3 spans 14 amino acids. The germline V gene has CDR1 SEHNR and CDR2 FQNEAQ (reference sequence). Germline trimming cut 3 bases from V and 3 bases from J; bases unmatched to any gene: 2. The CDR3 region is CASSLDRGYTEAFF. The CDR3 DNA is TGTGCCAGCAGCTTGGACAGGGGCTACACTGAAGCTTTCTTT.

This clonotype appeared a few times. The CDR3 DNA follows: TGTGCCAGCAGCCGATGGACTAGCGGGAGCGGTGATACGCAGTATTTT. This translates into CASSRWTSGSGDTQYF. The chain employs TRBV11-2 and TRBJ2-3; 13 positions match TRBD2. The germline V gene encodes CDR1 SGHAT and CDR2 FQNNGV. The CDR3 sequence is 16 residues long. The V and J ends lost 5 bases and 6 bases, in that order; junction bases with no gene match: 8.

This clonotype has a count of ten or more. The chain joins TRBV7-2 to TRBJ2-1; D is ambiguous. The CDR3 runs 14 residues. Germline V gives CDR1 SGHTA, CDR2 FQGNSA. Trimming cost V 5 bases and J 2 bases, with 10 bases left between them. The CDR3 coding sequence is TGTGCCAGCAGCCCACCGGCAACCTACAATGAGCAGTTCTTC. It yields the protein CASSPPATYNEQFF. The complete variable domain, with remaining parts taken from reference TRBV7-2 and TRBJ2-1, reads GAGVSQSPSNKVTEKGKDVELRCDPISGHTALYWYRQSLGQGLEFLIYFQGNSAPDKSGLPSDRFSAERTGGSVSTLTIQRTQQEDSAVYLCASSPPATYNEQFFGPGTRLTVL.

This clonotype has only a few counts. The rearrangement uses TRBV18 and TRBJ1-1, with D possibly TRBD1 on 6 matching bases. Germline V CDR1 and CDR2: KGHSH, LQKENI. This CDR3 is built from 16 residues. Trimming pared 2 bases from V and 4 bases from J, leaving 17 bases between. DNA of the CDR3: TGTGCCAGCTCACCATATCGGGACACCACGGGCACTGAAGCTTTCTTT. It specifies CASSPYRDTTGTEAFF.

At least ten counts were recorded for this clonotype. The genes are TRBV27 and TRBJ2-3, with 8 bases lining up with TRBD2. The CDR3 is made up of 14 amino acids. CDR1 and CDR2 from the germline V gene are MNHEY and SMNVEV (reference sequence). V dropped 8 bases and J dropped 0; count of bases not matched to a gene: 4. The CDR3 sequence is CASAGGSSTDTQYF. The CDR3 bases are TGTGCCAGCGCGGGGGGTTCTAGCACAGATACGCAGTATTTT.

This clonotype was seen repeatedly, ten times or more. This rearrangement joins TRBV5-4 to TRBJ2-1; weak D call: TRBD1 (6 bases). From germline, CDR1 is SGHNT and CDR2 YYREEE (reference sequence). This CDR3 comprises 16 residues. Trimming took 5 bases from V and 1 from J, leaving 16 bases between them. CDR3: CASSSTGTRSYNEQFF. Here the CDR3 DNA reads TGTGCCAGCAGTTCGACCGGGACAAGATCCTACAATGAGCAGTTCTTC. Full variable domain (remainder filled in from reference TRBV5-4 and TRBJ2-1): ETGVTQSPTHLIKTRGQQVTLRCSSQSGHNTVSWYQQALGQGPQFIFQYYREEENGRGNFPPRFSGLQFPNYSSELNVNALELDDSALYLCASSSTGTRSYNEQFFGPGTRLTVL.

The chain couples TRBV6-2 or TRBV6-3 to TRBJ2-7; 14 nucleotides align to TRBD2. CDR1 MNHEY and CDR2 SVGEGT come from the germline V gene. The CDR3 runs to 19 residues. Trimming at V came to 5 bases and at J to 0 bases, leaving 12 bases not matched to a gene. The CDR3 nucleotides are TGTGCCAGCAGTCCTACGGGACTAGCGGGAGTTCGCGGCTCCTACGAGCAGTACTTC. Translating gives CASSPTGLAGVRGSYEQYF.

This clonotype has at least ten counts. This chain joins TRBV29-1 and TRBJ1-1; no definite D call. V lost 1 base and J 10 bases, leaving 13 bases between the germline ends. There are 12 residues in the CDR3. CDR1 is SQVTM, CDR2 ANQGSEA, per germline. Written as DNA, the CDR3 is TGCAGCGTTGAAGTTTCCATTTACGGAGCTTTCTTT. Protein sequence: CSVEVSIYGAFF.

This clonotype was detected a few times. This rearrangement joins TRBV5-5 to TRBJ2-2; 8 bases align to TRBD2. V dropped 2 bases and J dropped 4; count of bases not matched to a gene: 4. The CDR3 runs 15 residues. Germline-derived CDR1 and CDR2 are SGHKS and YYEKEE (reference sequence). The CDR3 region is CASSLIAGPTGELFF. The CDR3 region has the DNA TGTGCCAGCAGCTTAATAGCGGGGCCCACCGGGGAGCTGTTTTTT.

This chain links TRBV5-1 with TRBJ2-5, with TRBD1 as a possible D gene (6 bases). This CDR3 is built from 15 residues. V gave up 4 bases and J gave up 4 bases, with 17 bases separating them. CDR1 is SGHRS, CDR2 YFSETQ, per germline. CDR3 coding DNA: TGCGCCAGCAGCCGAATTACAGGGTACGGAGAGACCCAGTACTTC. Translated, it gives CASSRITGYGETQYF.

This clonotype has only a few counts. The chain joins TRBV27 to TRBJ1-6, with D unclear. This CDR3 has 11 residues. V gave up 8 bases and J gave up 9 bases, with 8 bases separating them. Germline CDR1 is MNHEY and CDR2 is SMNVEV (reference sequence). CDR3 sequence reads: CASGFISPLHF. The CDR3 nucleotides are TGTGCCAGCGGCTTCATTTCACCCCTCCACTTT.

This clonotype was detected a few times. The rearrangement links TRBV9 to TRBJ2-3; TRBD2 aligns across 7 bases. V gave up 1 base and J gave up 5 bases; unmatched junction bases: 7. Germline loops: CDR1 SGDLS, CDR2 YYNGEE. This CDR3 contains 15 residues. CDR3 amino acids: CASSVSGTLRDTQYF. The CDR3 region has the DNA TGTGCCAGCAGCGTAAGCGGGACGCTAAGAGATACGCAGTATTTT.

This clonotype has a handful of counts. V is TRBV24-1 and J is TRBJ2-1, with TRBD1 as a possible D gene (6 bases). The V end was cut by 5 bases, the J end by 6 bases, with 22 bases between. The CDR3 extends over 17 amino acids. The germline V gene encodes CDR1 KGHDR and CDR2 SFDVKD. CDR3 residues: CATSGQGIWPRVNEQFF. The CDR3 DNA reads TGTGCCACCAGTGGCCAGGGGATCTGGCCGCGGGTCAATGAGCAGTTCTTC.

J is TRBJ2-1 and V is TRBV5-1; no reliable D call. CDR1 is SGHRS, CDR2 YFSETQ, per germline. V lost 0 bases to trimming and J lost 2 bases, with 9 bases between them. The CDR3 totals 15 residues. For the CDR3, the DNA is TGCGCCAGCAGCTTGGCCAGCGAACCCTACAATGAGCAGTTCTTC. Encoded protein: CASSLASEPYNEQFF. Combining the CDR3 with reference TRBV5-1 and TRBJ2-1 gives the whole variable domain KAGVTQTPRYLIKTRGQQVTLSCSPISGHRSVSWYQQTPGQGLQFLFEYFSETQRNKGNFPGRFSGRQFSNSRSEMNVSTLELGDSALYLCASSLASEPYNEQFFGPGTRLTVL.

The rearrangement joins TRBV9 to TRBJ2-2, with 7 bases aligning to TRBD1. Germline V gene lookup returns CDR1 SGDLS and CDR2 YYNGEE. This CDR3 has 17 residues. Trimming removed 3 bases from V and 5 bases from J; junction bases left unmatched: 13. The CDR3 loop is CASSERGQADGTGELFF. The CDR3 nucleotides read TGTGCCAGCAGCGAACGCGGACAGGCCGACGGAACCGGGGAGCTGTTTTTT.